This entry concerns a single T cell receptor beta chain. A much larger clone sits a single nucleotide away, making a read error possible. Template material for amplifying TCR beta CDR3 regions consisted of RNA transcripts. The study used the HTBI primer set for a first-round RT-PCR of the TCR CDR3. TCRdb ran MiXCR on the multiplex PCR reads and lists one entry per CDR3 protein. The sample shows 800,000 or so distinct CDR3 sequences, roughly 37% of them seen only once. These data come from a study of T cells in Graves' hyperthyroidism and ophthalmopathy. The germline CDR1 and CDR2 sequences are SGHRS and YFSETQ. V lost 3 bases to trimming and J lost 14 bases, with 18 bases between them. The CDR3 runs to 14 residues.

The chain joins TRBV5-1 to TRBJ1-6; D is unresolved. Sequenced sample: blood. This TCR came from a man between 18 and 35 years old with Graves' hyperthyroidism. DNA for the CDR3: TGCGCCAGCAGCTCCGCGCAGCGAAATTTAGCCCTCCACTTT. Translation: CASSSAQRNLALHF.